What follows describes a single T cell receptor (beta chain). The data were obtained in a study of blood T cell repertoires in COVID-19. Study as a whole: T cells, B-cell-depleted T cells, or PBMCs provided the cDNA or gDNA that served as material.

Germline V gene lookup returns CDR1 LNHDA and CDR2 SQIVND (reference sequence). V was pared by 2 bases and J by 10 bases, with 10 bases of the junction left unmatched. The CDR3 runs to 14 residues. Per the study methods: Estimates of nucleated cell counts were drawn from the amplification of reference gene primers. Method: immunoSEQ multiplex PCR; TCRdb's copy keeps in-frame clones and lacks some. That table supplies the V and J calls and clone size; D and trimming were determined from the DNA. The sample has tens of thousands of clones, about 86% seen once; the top ten hold more than 0.95%. The receptor was derived from a man aged 40-49 years with acute or convalescent COVID-19. The rearrangement links TRBV19 to TRBJ1-1; the match to TRBD1 covers 7 bases. The material sequenced was peripheral blood. CDR3: CASSINPQQGRAFF. The CDR3 DNA reads TGTGCCAGTAGTATAAACCCCCAACAGGGGAGAGCTTTCTTT. The full variable domain, its missing parts supplied by reference TRBV19 and TRBJ1-1, is DGGITQSPKYLFRKEGQNVTLSCEQNLNHDAMYWYRQDPGQGLRLIYYSQIVNDFQKGDIAEGYSVSREKKESFPLTVTSAQKNPTAFYLCASSINPQQGRAFFGQGTRLTVV.